Below are 32 T cell receptor beta chains sequenced from a single sample in a study of response to subunit inactivated influenza vaccine. Each CDR3 protein gets one entry after TCRdb re-called the RT-PCR reads with MiXCR. The data show about 300,000 distinct CDR3 sequences, about 20% seen once. Source: PBMCs from blood, taken roughly 20 months after vaccination. Receptors were obtained from a man aged 50 to 75 who received an inactivated influenza vaccine.

This clonotype has more than one count but fewer than ten. V and J are TRBV29-1 and TRBJ1-2, with D perhaps TRBD1 (5 bases). This CDR3 contains 13 residues. V shed 5 bases and J shed 2 bases, with 12 bases lying between them. Germline CDR1 reads SQVTM; CDR2 reads ANQGSEA. This chain's CDR3 is CSVRDSTNYGYTF. CDR3 nucleotides: TGCAGCGTTCGAGACAGCACGAACTATGGCTACACCTTC.

The chain joins TRBV9 to TRBJ2-1, with D maybe TRBD2 (6 bases). CDR1 is SGDLS, CDR2 YYNGEE, per germline. The CDR3 runs to 15 residues. With 3 bases removed from V and 2 bases from J, the gap between germline ends came to 12 bases. DNA for the CDR3: TGTGCCAGCAGCGCCCAAGGACTAACCTACAATGAGCAGTTCTTC. It is translated as CASSAQGLTYNEQFF.

CDR3 in amino acids: CASSGGQGSRTEAFF. CDR3 sequence (DNA): TGCGCCAGCAGCGGCGGACAGGGTAGTCGGACTGAAGCTTTCTTT. The chain is built from TRBV5-1 and TRBJ1-1, with 8 bases matching TRBD1. CDR3 length: 15 residues. CDR1 is SGHRS and CDR2 is YFSETQ in the germline V gene. V lost 4 bases and J lost 5; bases outside the gene matches: 10.

The chain combines TRBV15 with TRBJ2-7; unclear D gene. From germline, CDR1 is LNHNV and CDR2 YYDKDF (reference sequence). Trimming left V 0 bases short and J 0 bases short, with 12 bases between. The CDR3 consists of 16 residues. For the CDR3, the DNA is TGTGCCACCAGCAGAGATCACGCCAGGTCCTCCTACGAGCAGTACTTC. Protein product: CATSRDHARSSYEQYF.

This clonotype was observed many times. This rearrangement joins TRBV5-1 to TRBJ1-2, with D maybe TRBD1 (6 bases). V was cut by 4 bases and J by 8 bases, with 15 bases left in between. The CDR3 consists of 13 residues. CDR1 and CDR2 from the germline V gene are SGHRS and YFSETQ. The CDR3 region has the DNA TGCGCCAGCAGCCCCTTCGACAGGCCCGGCTACACCTTC. It yields the protein CASSPFDRPGYTF.

Turning to this clonotype: An end of the junction does not agree with germline; a read error may underlie this. The genes are TRBV28 and TRBJ1-2, with unresolved D. This CDR3 spans 13 amino acids. Germline V gene data show CDR1 as MDHEN and CDR2 as SYDVKM. Written as DNA, the CDR3 is TGTGCCTGCAGTCAAACAGCTAACTATGGCTACACCTTC. This encodes CACSQTANYGYTF.

This clonotype was counted a few times. This chain links TRBV29-1 with TRBJ2-7, with D tentatively TRBD1 (6 bases). In germline, CDR1 is SQVTM, CDR2 ANQGSEA. V lost 6 bases and J 3 bases, leaving 21 bases between the germline ends. There are 15 residues in the CDR3. CDR3 DNA sequence: TGCAGCGTGGGGGCTACAGGGAGACCCCTCTACGAGCAGTACTTC. Protein sequence: CSVGATGRPLYEQYF.

This clonotype has a handful of counts. The chain links TRBV12-3 or TRBV12-4 to TRBJ1-2; 11 positions match TRBD1. The V segment lost 5 bases and the J segment 5 bases; nucleotides outside the gene matches: 7. The CDR3 contains 15 residues. The CDR3: CASSQGTGGSYGYTF. In nucleotides, the CDR3 is TGTGCCAGCAGTCAGGGGACAGGGGGATCATATGGCTACACCTTC.

This clonotype showed up just a few times. V is TRBV12-3 or TRBV12-4 and J is TRBJ2-6, with D tentatively TRBD1 or TRBD2 (5 bases each). This CDR3 has 15 amino acids. The V gene lost 6 bases and the J gene lost 4 bases, with 13 bases spanning the gap. Here the CDR3 reads CASSLRGSGANVLTF. The CDR3 DNA reads TGTGCCAGCAGCTTGAGGGGTTCCGGGGCCAACGTCCTGACTTTC.

There are many counts of this clonotype. The genes are TRBV6-5 and TRBJ2-1, with D hard to call. The CDR3 is 11 amino acids. The V and J ends lost 1 base and 7 bases respectively, with 2 bases between them. Germline V CDR1 and CDR2: MNHEY, SVGAGI. DNA for the CDR3: TGTGCCAGCAGTTACTTGAATGAGCAGTTCTTC. This gives the protein CASSYLNEQFF.

This clonotype has ten or more counts. The V and J genes are TRBV4-2 and TRBJ1-1; the D is unclear. The germline V gene has CDR1 LGHNA and CDR2 YNFKEQ. The CDR3 is 13 amino acids. Trimming took off 0 bases at V and 2 bases at J, with 4 bases between the two ends. In nucleotides, the CDR3 is TGTGCCAGCAGCCAAGACGCAAACACTGAAGCTTTCTTT. Its translation: CASSQDANTEAFF.

The chain employs TRBV29-1 and TRBJ2-5; D gene unclear. The V gene lost 8 bases and the J gene lost 3 bases, with 4 bases spanning the gap. CDR3 size: 9 residues. Germline V CDR1 and CDR2: SQVTM, ANQGSEA. The CDR3 DNA reads TGCAGCAAAAAAGAGACCCAGTACTTC. Its protein is CSKKETQYF.

V and J are TRBV24-1 and TRBJ1-5; D unresolved. This CDR3 is 19 amino acids long. Deletions cut 0 bases from V and 4 bases from J, with 21 bases between. Germline V gives CDR1 KGHDR, CDR2 SFDVKD. CDR3 residues: CATSDLRFRWHIGNQPQHF. The CDR3 bases are TGTGCCACCAGTGATTTGCGTTTCCGTTGGCACATAGGTAATCAGCCCCAGCATTTT.

This clonotype was counted only a few times. This sequence joins TRBV6-5 and TRBJ1-1; D is undetermined. The CDR3 is 13 amino acids. CDR1 is MNHEY, CDR2 SVGAGI, per germline. Deletions cut 2 bases from V and 5 bases from J, with 9 bases between. The CDR3 here is CASSYNLRTEAFF. The CDR3 nucleotides read TGTGCCAGCAGTTACAACCTACGGACTGAAGCTTTCTTT.

This chain links TRBV5-1 with TRBJ2-2, with 8 bases lining up with TRBD2. CDR3 length: 16 amino acids. Unmatched junction bases numbered 4, after V lost 1 base and J lost 2 bases. CDR1 SGHRS and CDR2 YFSETQ come from the germline V gene. CDR3 loop: CASSLSSGTNTGELFF. The CDR3 bases are TGCGCCAGCAGCTTGAGTAGCGGGACCAACACCGGGGAGCTGTTTTTT.

This clonotype was detected a few times. The genes are TRBV27 and TRBJ2-7, with 11 nucleotides matching TRBD1. CDR3 size: 16 residues. The V segment lost 3 bases and the J segment 4 bases; nucleotides outside the gene matches: 8. Germline CDR1 MNHEY, CDR2 SMNVEV (reference sequence). The DNA for the CDR3 is TGTGCCAGCAGTTTCCGACCGGGACAGGGGGGGTACGAGCAGTACTTC. It specifies CASSFRPGQGGYEQYF.

The chain joins TRBV9 to TRBJ2-3; perhaps TRBD2 as D (6 bases). Trimming cost V 0 bases and J 2 bases, with 22 bases left between them. In germline, CDR1 is SGDLS, CDR2 YYNGEE. The CDR3 is made up of 19 amino acids. The CDR3 sequence is CASSVATGVRGIYTDTQYF. The CDR3 coding sequence is TGTGCCAGCAGCGTAGCTACGGGAGTCCGGGGTATTTACACAGATACGCAGTATTTT.

The chain is built from TRBV5-1 and TRBJ2-7; a weak D match, TRBD1 (6 bases). The CDR3 runs to 12 residues. V was trimmed by 4 bases and J by 9 bases, leaving 14 bases between them. Per germline, CDR1 SGHRS and CDR2 YFSETQ. Written as DNA, the CDR3 is TGCGCCAGCAGCCCCGACACAGGGAGGCAGTACTTC. Its translation is CASSPDTGRQYF.

The genes are TRBV14 and TRBJ2-7; 10 positions match TRBD1. J lost 2 bases, V lost 3 bases, and 4 bases had no gene match. This CDR3 has 15 residues. Germline CDR1 is SGHDN and CDR2 is FVKESK. The CDR3, as DNA: TGTGCCAGCAGCCACGGACAGGGGGGTACCTACGAGCAGTACTTC. As protein: CASSHGQGGTYEQYF.

This clonotype occurred a few times. V gene TRBV4-3 combines with J gene TRBJ1-3; no clear D gene. Germline values: CDR1 LGHNA, CDR2 YSLEER. V shed 0 bases and J shed 5 bases, with 11 bases lying between them. This CDR3 is 15 amino acids long. The CDR3 DNA is TGCGCCAGCAGCCAAGAGGCGGTCACGAGAAACACCATATATTTT. Protein: CASSQEAVTRNTIYF.

This clonotype was counted between two and nine times. The V call is TRBV7-8, the J call TRBJ2-3; D may be TRBD2 (5 bases). Trimming stripped 3 bases from V and 4 bases from J, with 11 bases between. The CDR3 totals 14 residues. The V gene's germline CDR1 is SGHVS and CDR2 FQNEAQ. CDR3 coding DNA: TGTGCCAGCAGCTTGAGGAGGTACCCAGATACGCAGTATTTT. It encodes CASSLRRYPDTQYF.

V gene TRBV5-1 combines with J gene TRBJ2-7, with D maybe TRBD1 (6 bases). The V and J ends lost 2 bases and 3 bases respectively, with 9 bases between them. The CDR3 has 13 amino acids. Germline loops: CDR1 SGHRS, CDR2 YFSETQ. For the CDR3, the DNA is TGCGCCAGCAGCTTCGGGACACTCTACGAGCAGTACTTC. Protein product: CASSFGTLYEQYF.

Remarks on this clonotype: One end of the junction fails to match germline, which may point to a read error. The genes are TRBV6-2 or TRBV6-3 and TRBJ2-7; the match to TRBD2 covers 8 bases. Germline CDR1 and CDR2: MNHEY and SVGEGT. The CDR3 runs 16 residues. CDR3 coding DNA: TGTGCCAGCAGTTATTTCCGGGGGGGTCTCTCCCACGAGCAGTACTTC. Protein: CASSYFRGGLSHEQYF.

This clonotype has a count of ten or more. This rearrangement joins TRBV28 to TRBJ1-5, with TRBD1 matching 7 bases. This CDR3 is 15 amino acids long. The ends lost 6 bases at V and 1 base at J; junction bases unmatched: 6. Germline V gene sequence: CDR1 MDHEN, CDR2 SYDVKM. CDR3 residues: CASSRYRGSNQPQHF. As DNA, the CDR3 is TGTGCCAGCAGCAGATACAGGGGAAGCAATCAGCCCCAGCATTTT.

This clonotype was picked up many times. DNA of the CDR3: TGTGCCAGCAGTTTTTCCGGGGTTAATGAAAAACTGTTTTTT. Translated, it gives CASSFSGVNEKLFF. The rearrangement links TRBV12-3 or TRBV12-4 to TRBJ1-4; the D is unclear. Trimming took off 3 bases at V and 4 bases at J, with 9 bases between the two ends. The CDR3 contains 14 residues.

The chain joins TRBV7-9 to TRBJ2-1, with a weak D call TRBD1 (6 bases). Trimming shortened V by 7 bases and J by 4 bases, and 17 bases separated the two germline ends. The CDR3 is made up of 15 amino acids. Per the germline V gene, CDR1 is SEHNR and CDR2 is FQNEAQ (reference sequence). The CDR3 DNA is TGTGCCAGCATAGCATGGACAGAAAATTACAATGAGCAGTTCTTC. Translating gives CASIAWTENYNEQFF.

The rearrangement uses TRBV11-2 and TRBJ1-5; D not certain. The germline CDR1 and CDR2 sequences are SGHAT and FQNNGV. Deletions cut 1 base from V and 7 bases from J, with 8 bases between. The CDR3 extends over 13 amino acids. CDR3 in amino acids: CASSLGSSQPQHF. The CDR3 DNA is TGTGCCAGCAGCTTAGGGAGCAGCCAGCCCCAGCATTTT. Based on the CDR3 plus reference TRBV11-2 and TRBJ1-5, the full variable domain is EAGVAQSPRYKIIEKRQSVAFWCNPISGHATLYWYQQILGQGPKLLIQFQNNGVVDDSQLPKDRFSAERLKGVDSTLKIQPAKLEDSAVYLCASSLGSSQPQHFGDGTRLSIL.

The chain's CDR3 is CASSLRRDRETQYF. The CDR3 nucleotides read TGTGCCAGCAGTTTACGTAGGGATAGGGAGACCCAGTACTTC. The rearrangement uses TRBV12-3 or TRBV12-4 and TRBJ2-5; D gene unclear. The CDR3 spans 14 residues. Trimming stripped 2 bases from V and 5 bases from J, with 12 bases between.

The chain couples TRBV18 to TRBJ2-2; D call uncertain. The V end lost 0 bases, the J end lost 2 bases, and 4 bases lay between the germline ends. This CDR3 region has 14 residues. Germline V gives CDR1 KGHSH, CDR2 LQKENI. CDR3 region: CASSPPSNTGELFF. In DNA, the CDR3 is TGTGCCAGCTCACCACCCAGCAACACCGGGGAGCTGTTTTTT.

This clonotype occurred many times. The chain joins TRBV27 to TRBJ2-1; no definite D call. Germline V CDR1 and CDR2: MNHEY, SMNVEV (reference sequence). V lost 0 bases to trimming and J lost 6 bases, with 6 bases between them. CDR3 length: 13 amino acids. The CDR3 DNA is TGTGCCAGCAGTTTATCCTCCAGCAATGAGCAGTTCTTC. Translation: CASSLSSSNEQFF.

The chain is built from TRBV15 and TRBJ2-7, with TRBD2 matching 13 bases. CDR1 LNHNV and CDR2 YYDKDF come from the germline V gene (reference sequence). The CDR3 loop spans 13 amino acids. The J segment lost 5 bases and the V segment lost 8 bases, leaving 3 bases of the junction unmatched. The CDR3: CATGLAGAHEQYF. In DNA form, the CDR3 reads TGTGCCACCGGACTAGCGGGAGCCCACGAGCAGTACTTC.

The chain is built from TRBV11-2 and TRBJ1-2, with 7 bases matching TRBD1. CDR1 is SGHAT, CDR2 FQNNGV, per germline. V shed 1 base, J shed 3 bases, and the junction held 11 bases outside the gene matches. The CDR3 runs to 17 residues. The CDR3 sequence: CASSLVLSGGGDYGYTF. As DNA, the CDR3 is TGTGCCAGCAGCTTAGTTTTAAGTGGAGGGGGCGACTATGGCTACACCTTC.